Below, 11 T cell receptor beta chains from the same sample are listed, as sequenced in a study of control samples from healthy donors and cancer patients (TCRdb year 2020). The library was generated by the immunoSEQ multiplex PCR assay. TCRdb took this table from immuneACCESS and kept in-frame rearrangements with V and J called. Such tables lack part of the clones; where checked against another copy, unresolved V genes explain under half of the gap, and the rest is unexplained. This sample comprises 97,000 or so clones, roughly nine tenths of them detected only once. The ten largest clonotypes hold 2% to 3% of the sample. Sequenced: blood. Receptor source: a woman between 18 and 29 years old in good health.

This chain links TRBV5-6 with TRBJ1-6; D is unclear. Trimming removed 0 bases at V and 9 bases at J, with 10 bases between. The CDR3 covers 14 residues. Germline V gene data show CDR1 as SGHDT and CDR2 as YYEEEE. The CDR3 DNA is TGTGCCAGCAGCTTGGAGTTTTACAGTTCACCCCTCCACTTT. This translates into CASSLEFYSSPLHF.

This chain links TRBV10-2 with TRBJ1-5; D not resolved. This CDR3 has 13 residues. From germline, CDR1 is WSHSY and CDR2 SAAADI. V gave up 6 bases and J gave up 3 bases, with 9 bases separating them. CDR3 in amino acids: CASSENPNQPQHF. The CDR3 coding sequence is TGCGCCAGCAGCGAAAACCCCAATCAGCCCCAGCATTTT.

The DNA for the CDR3 is TGTGCCAGCAACATACGGGATCCACGAGCGGGGCAGCCCCAGCATTTT. As protein: CASNIRDPRAGQPQHF. The chain uses TRBV27 and TRBJ1-5; no clear D. This CDR3 comprises 16 residues. From germline, CDR1 is MNHEY and CDR2 SMNVEV (reference sequence). The ends were cut back, 7 bases at V and 7 bases at J, with 23 bases in the middle.

Remarks on this clone: Distinct nucleotide sequences in the sample also encode this CDR3. This chain links TRBV14 with TRBJ1-1; D call uncertain. CDR1 is SGHDN and CDR2 is FVKESK in the germline V gene. The germline V and J ends were trimmed by 3 bases and 5 bases, with 10 bases remaining between them. The CDR3 contains 13 residues. The CDR3 DNA is TGTGCCAGCAGCCAGAGTACGAGGACTGAAGCTTTCTTT. Amino acids: CASSQSTRTEAFF.

This clone came up once. This rearrangement joins TRBV13 to TRBJ2-4; no clear D gene. V shed 1 base and J shed 9 bases, with 10 bases lying between them. Germline CDR1 reads PRHDT; CDR2 reads FYEKMQ (reference sequence). The CDR3 is 13 residues long. The CDR3 DNA follows: TGTGCCAGCAGCTTAGCTGGGGAAGGCATTCAGTACTTC. This encodes CASSLAGEGIQYF.

The chain uses TRBV5-4 and TRBJ1-3; 7 positions agree with TRBD1. The germline V gene has CDR1 SGHNT and CDR2 YYREEE (reference sequence). The CDR3 spans 14 residues. The junction had 4 bases not matched to a gene; V was cut back by 3 bases and J by 4 bases. CDR3 sequence reads: CASSYGQAGNTIYF. In DNA form, the CDR3 reads TGTGCCAGCAGCTACGGACAGGCGGGAAACACCATATATTTT.

The chain employs TRBV3-1 (or the pseudogene TRBV3-2) and TRBJ2-1; the match to TRBD2 covers 7 bases. The CDR3 is 16 amino acids. CDR1 LGHDT and CDR2 YNNKEL come from the germline V gene (reference sequence). The trim removed 2 bases at V and 8 bases at J, leaving 12 bases unmatched. CDR3 DNA sequence: TGTGCCAGCAGCCAAATTGTTCGACTAGCCGCCCATGAGCAGTTCTTC. Protein product: CASSQIVRLAAHEQFF.

The chain combines TRBV7-6 with TRBJ1-4; 12 bases line up with TRBD1. The CDR3 covers 18 residues. The J segment lost 5 bases and the V segment lost 5 bases, leaving 12 bases of the junction unmatched. Germline-derived CDR1 and CDR2 are SGHVS and FNYEAQ. For the CDR3, the DNA is TGTGCCAGCAGCCCCCGGGGGGGACAGGGGGCCTCGAATGAAAAACTGTTTTTT. Protein: CASSPRGGQGASNEKLFF.

The V gene is TRBV2, the J gene TRBJ1-6; D ambiguous. This CDR3 contains 14 residues. Trimming took 3 bases from V and 5 from J, leaving 8 bases between them. Germline V lookup: CDR1 SNHLY, CDR2 FYNNEI. CDR3 sequence (DNA): TGTGCCAGCAGTGAGGGAGAAAATAATTCACCCCTCCACTTT. Translating it yields CASSEGENNSPLHF.

This rearrangement joins TRBV18 to TRBJ2-2; TRBD2 might be the D (6 bases). Trimming shortened V by 3 bases and J by 6 bases, and 14 bases separated the two germline ends. The V gene's germline CDR1 is KGHSH and CDR2 LQKENI. The CDR3 length is 15 residues. This CDR3 reads CASSPRVAGPGELFF. CDR3 nucleotides: TGTGCCAGCTCACCGAGGGTTGCGGGACCCGGGGAGCTGTTTTTT. Drawing the rest from reference TRBV18 and TRBJ2-2, the complete variable domain is NAGVMQNPRHLVRRRGQEARLRCSPMKGHSHVYWYRQLPEEGLKFMVYLQKENIIDESGMPKERFSAEFPKEGPSILRIQQVVRGDSAAYFCASSPRVAGPGELFFGEGSRLTVL.

V usage is TRBV7-8 and J usage is TRBJ2-3, with D perhaps matching TRBD2 (6 bases). This CDR3 has 14 residues. Germline CDR1 is SGHVS and CDR2 is FQNEAQ. Between the trimmed V and J ends, which lost 5 bases and 2 bases, there was a span of 11 bases. The CDR3 is CASSPWDSTDTQYF. CDR3 nucleotides: TGTGCCAGCAGCCCATGGGACTCCACAGATACGCAGTATTTT.